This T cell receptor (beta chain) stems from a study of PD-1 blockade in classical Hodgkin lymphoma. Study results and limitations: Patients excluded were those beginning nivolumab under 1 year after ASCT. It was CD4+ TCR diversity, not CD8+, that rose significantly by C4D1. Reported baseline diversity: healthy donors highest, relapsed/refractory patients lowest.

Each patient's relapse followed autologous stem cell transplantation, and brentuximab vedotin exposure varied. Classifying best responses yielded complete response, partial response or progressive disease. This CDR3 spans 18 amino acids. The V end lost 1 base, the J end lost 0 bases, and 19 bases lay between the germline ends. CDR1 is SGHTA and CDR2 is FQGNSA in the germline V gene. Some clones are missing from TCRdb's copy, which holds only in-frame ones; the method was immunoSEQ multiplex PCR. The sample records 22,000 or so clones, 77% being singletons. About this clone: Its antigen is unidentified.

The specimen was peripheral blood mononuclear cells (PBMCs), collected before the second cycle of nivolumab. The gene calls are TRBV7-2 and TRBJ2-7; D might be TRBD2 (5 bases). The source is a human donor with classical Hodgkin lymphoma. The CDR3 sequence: CASSLGVVGRRSSYEQYF. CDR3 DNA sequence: TGTGCCAGCAGCTTAGGGGTGGTCGGACGGAGGAGCTCCTACGAGCAGTACTTC.